The 15 T cell receptor beta chains presented below share a single source sample, sequenced in a study of T cell responses to AZD1222 COVID-19 vaccine. Libraries were prepared by immunoSEQ multiplex PCR; TCRdb keeps only in-frame clonotypes and omits some of them. The sample lists a few hundred thousand clones, over 85% seen once, with 0.5% to 0.65% in the top ten. The sample was peripheral blood, taken on day 0 of AZD1222 vaccination. The receptors come from an adult in good health.

CDR3 nucleotide sequence: TGTGCCAGCAGTTCCTCCCGTCGGGACAGCGTCGTCCTTGAGCAGTTCTTC. This codes for CASSSSRRDSVVLEQFF. The rearrangement uses TRBV28 and TRBJ2-1, with 7 nucleotides matching TRBD1. The J segment lost 9 bases and the V segment lost 4 bases, leaving 18 bases of the junction unmatched. The CDR3 runs 17 residues. The V gene's germline CDR1 is MDHEN and CDR2 SYDVKM.

V gene TRBV4-3 combines with J gene TRBJ2-7; 9 positions match TRBD1. CDR3 length equals 15 residues. Germline assignment: CDR1 LGHNA and CDR2 YSLEER. Losses at the gene ends were 0 bases for V and 4 bases for J; bases not matched to a gene: 4. CDR3 amino acids: CASSQDRDRAYEQYF. For the CDR3, the DNA is TGCGCCAGCAGCCAAGACCGGGACAGGGCTTACGAGCAGTACTTC.

In this sample, this clone turned up once. This sequence joins TRBV20-1 and TRBJ1-5; D remains ambiguous. The CDR3 contains 12 residues. Trimming took 3 bases from V and 1 from J, leaving 4 bases between them. Germline-derived CDR1 and CDR2 are DFQATT and SNEGSKA (reference sequence). In nucleotides, the CDR3 is TGCAGTGCTAGTGGGAGCAATCAGCCCCAGCATTTT. Translation: CSASGSNQPQHF.

The gene calls are TRBV18 and TRBJ2-1; 9 bases are a match to TRBD2. With V trimmed by 0 bases and J by 2 bases, 5 bases remained unmatched. The germline V gene has CDR1 KGHSH and CDR2 LQKENI. This CDR3 has 17 residues. DNA for the CDR3: TGTGCCAGCTCACCACCGTTCCTAGCGGGACCCTACAATGAGCAGTTCTTC. It is translated as CASSPPFLAGPYNEQFF.

The chain is built from TRBV18 and TRBJ2-7; 10 bases align to TRBD1. Germline V CDR1 and CDR2: KGHSH, LQKENI. V lost 3 bases to trimming and J lost 7 bases; unmatched junction nucleotides: 9. The CDR3 length is 15 residues. In nucleotides, the CDR3 is TGTGCCAGCTCACCGATAAACGGACAGGGGGGAGAGCAGTACTTC. It encodes CASSPINGQGGEQYF. The full variable domain, rest sourced from reference TRBV18 and TRBJ2-7, is NAGVMQNPRHLVRRRGQEARLRCSPMKGHSHVYWYRQLPEEGLKFMVYLQKENIIDESGMPKERFSAEFPKEGPSILRIQQVVRGDSAAYFCASSPINGQGGEQYFGPGTRLTVT.

V gene TRBV7-9 combines with J gene TRBJ2-2, with 12 positions matching TRBD2. Germline CDR1 reads SEHNR; CDR2 reads FQNEAQ (reference sequence). CDR3 length: 16 amino acids. Trimming removed 5 bases from V and 5 bases from J; junction bases left unmatched: 6. CDR3 sequence: CASSAGTSGRTGELFF. The CDR3 DNA is TGTGCCAGCAGCGCAGGGACTAGCGGGCGGACCGGGGAGCTGTTTTTT.

This clone has only one observation. The V gene is TRBV7-2, the J gene TRBJ2-3; D ambiguous. The V and J ends lost 2 bases and 2 bases respectively, with 8 bases between them. The CDR3 contains 14 residues. Germline CDR1 SGHTA, CDR2 FQGNSA. The CDR3 here is CASSLRWNTDTQYF. CDR3 DNA sequence: TGTGCCAGCAGCTTAAGATGGAACACAGATACGCAGTATTTT.

Concerning this clone: This same CDR3 is encoded by further DNA sequences in the sample. The J gene is TRBJ1-1, the V gene TRBV3-1 (or the pseudogene TRBV3-2); D is unclear. There are 14 residues in the CDR3. Germline loops: CDR1 LGHDT, CDR2 YNNKEL (reference sequence). The ends were cut back, 1 base at V and 1 base at J, with 7 bases in the middle. Here the CDR3 DNA reads TGTGCCAGCAGCCAAGTAGAAGGGAACACTGAAGCTTTCTTT. Translated: CASSQVEGNTEAFF.

This clone came up once. The CDR3 DNA reads TGTGCCAGCAGCCAGGGCCTGGGGGGGGCGAGGGCTTTCTTT. Translation: CASSQGLGGARAFF. V gene TRBV4-2 combines with J gene TRBJ1-1; maybe TRBD1 (6 bases). V gave up 3 bases and J gave up 11 bases, with 19 bases separating them. This CDR3 region has 14 residues. Germline-derived CDR1 and CDR2 are LGHNA and YNFKEQ.

The chain carries TRBV3-1 (or the pseudogene TRBV3-2) and TRBJ2-7, with D uncertain. Germline V gives CDR1 LGHDT, CDR2 YNNKEL (reference sequence). The CDR3 runs to 11 residues. V lost 5 bases, J lost 2 bases, and 4 bases lay in between. CDR3 amino acids: CASSTTYEQYF. The CDR3 coding sequence is TGTGCCAGCAGCACCACCTACGAGCAGTACTTC.

V usage is TRBV24-1 and J usage is TRBJ2-5; D may be TRBD2 (5 bases). Trimming took off 4 bases at V and 5 bases at J, with 13 bases between the two ends. The CDR3 extends over 14 amino acids. Germline lookup yields CDR1 KGHDR and CDR2 SFDVKD. The CDR3 bases are TGTGCCACCAGTGACCACCGGGGTGGGGAGACCCAGTACTTC. Encoded protein: CATSDHRGGETQYF.

The rearrangement uses TRBV19 and TRBJ1-4; D not resolved. This CDR3 contains 11 residues. V lost 10 bases to trimming and J lost 0 bases, with 3 bases between them. Germline lookup yields CDR1 LNHDA and CDR2 SQIVND (reference sequence). CDR3 region: CATSTNEKLFF. Written as DNA, the CDR3 is TGTGCCACATCAACTAATGAAAAACTGTTTTTT.

The J gene is TRBJ2-7, the V gene TRBV2; D is ambiguous. With 8 bases removed from V and 6 bases from J, the gap between germline ends came to 14 bases. The CDR3 is 12 amino acids. Germline CDR1 is SNHLY and CDR2 is FYNNEI. Here the CDR3 DNA reads TGTGCCAGCGGGTTAGGTGTTCCCGAGCAGTACTTC. Translation gives CASGLGVPEQYF.

This clone was picked up one time. The chain employs TRBV5-6 and TRBJ2-4; D perhaps matches TRBD1 (6 bases). Germline assignment: CDR1 SGHDT and CDR2 YYEEEE. The germline V and J ends were trimmed by 3 bases and 2 bases, with 9 bases remaining between them. The CDR3 has 14 residues. The CDR3 here is CASSYRVPKNIQYF. In nucleotides, the CDR3 is TGTGCCAGCAGCTACAGGGTGCCCAAAAACATTCAGTACTTC.

The chain has TRBV5-4 and TRBJ2-3; TRBD2 matches at 9 bases. The germline V gene has CDR1 SGHNT and CDR2 YYREEE (reference sequence). With 0 bases clipped from V and 7 bases from J, the junction kept 9 bases outside the gene matches. The CDR3 extends over 16 amino acids. The CDR3: CASSLAGSGGYYTQYF. In nucleotides, the CDR3 is TGTGCCAGCAGCTTGGCTGGTAGCGGGGGATATTATACGCAGTATTTT. Filled out from reference TRBV5-4 and TRBJ2-3, the complete variable domain reads ETGVTQSPTHLIKTRGQQVTLRCSSQSGHNTVSWYQQALGQGPQFIFQYYREEENGRGNFPPRFSGLQFPNYSSELNVNALELDDSALYLCASSLAGSGGYYTQYFGPGTRLTVL.